This T cell receptor beta chain originates from a study of T-cell memory formation after mild COVID-19. On the study more broadly: TCR clusters largely stayed donor specific. Whole-study results and caveats: Largely, contracting CD4+ clones fell within CM and EM, and contracting CD8+ clones within EMRA. The pre-infection memory compartment contained some responding clones, suggesting cross-reactive memory joined. There was a balanced CD4/CD8 profile in clones contracting day 15 to 85, and later expanders leaned CD4+.

TCRdb called the 5' RACE reads again in MiXCR, with one record for every CDR3 protein. Of hundreds of thousands of distinct CDR3 sequences in the sample, approximately 18% were seen once. Per germline, CDR1 SGHAT and CDR2 FQNNGV. V gave up 4 bases and J gave up 7 bases; unmatched junction bases: 11. This CDR3 has 16 amino acids. This clonotype was picked up a small number of times. The antigen is undetermined. Sequencing input: PBMCs or a T cell subset sorted from them (not recorded which). This TCR was sampled from an adult woman who had mild COVID-19 (a few samples of this study predate the infection). Cell type and time point are not known. The V gene is TRBV11-2, the J gene TRBJ2-1; 9 nucleotides line up with TRBD1. CDR3 amino acids: CASSSSRDRAGNEQFF. Written as DNA, the CDR3 is TGTGCCAGCAGCTCCAGCCGGGACAGGGCTGGAAATGAGCAGTTCTTC.